The 20 T cell receptor beta chains below were found in one sample sequenced in a study of early T cells in non-severe SARS-CoV-2 infection (dated by TCRdb to about 2021). The library was generated by 5' RACE. Sequencing took place on a NextSeq 500. TCRdb trimmed the raw reads at Q25, called clones with MiXCR and kept productive beta chains. Identical CDR3 proteins give one entry, which carries the most common genes and DNA. The sample yields tens of thousands of distinct CDR3 sequences; about 10% were counted once. Around 6.3% of the sample is taken by the ten largest. The sample was whole blood. The receptors stem from an adult who was a healthcare worker with PCR-confirmed SARS-CoV-2 infection or an uninfected control (not recorded which).

V and J are TRBV11-1 and TRBJ2-1, with 7 bases matching TRBD1. The CDR3 sequence is 14 residues long. The trim removed 5 bases at V and 4 bases at J, leaving 5 bases unmatched. The germline CDR1 and CDR2 sequences are SGHAT and FQDESV (reference sequence). CDR3 bases: TGTGCCAGCAGCCTCCGGGACAGTTACAATGAGCAGTTCTTC. This gives the protein CASSLRDSYNEQFF. The complete variable domain, with remaining parts taken from reference TRBV11-1 and TRBJ2-1, reads EAEVAQSPRYKITEKSQAVAFWCDPISGHATLYWYRQILGQGPELLVQFQDESVVDDSQLPKDRFSAERLKGVDSTLKIQPAELGDSAMYLCASSLRDSYNEQFFGPGTRLTVL.

This clonotype was counted at least ten times. The rearrangement uses TRBV7-8 and TRBJ2-7; D uncertain. The CDR3 totals 16 residues. Looked up from germline, CDR1 is SGHVS and CDR2 is FQNEAQ. Trimming shortened V by 1 base and J by 4 bases, and 17 bases separated the two germline ends. CDR3 nucleotides: TGTGCCAGCAGCTTAGGTTCGGCAGGAAAGTTGTACGAGCAGTACTTC. Its protein product is CASSLGSAGKLYEQYF.

This clonotype was found a few times. The chain joins TRBV12-3 or TRBV12-4 to TRBJ2-5; 7 nucleotides line up with TRBD2. The ends lost 6 bases at V and 7 bases at J; junction bases unmatched: 8. The CDR3 is 13 residues long. In nucleotides, the CDR3 is TGTGCCAGCAGCCGAGCGGGGCCCGGGACCCAGTACTTC. Protein sequence: CASSRAGPGTQYF.

This clonotype occurred a few times. The chain combines TRBV4-2 with TRBJ2-3, with 9 bases fitting TRBD2. There are 18 residues in the CDR3. The germline CDR1 and CDR2 sequences are LGHNA and YNFKEQ. The V segment lost 1 base and the J segment 7 bases; nucleotides outside the gene matches: 15. This CDR3 is CASSQGEAGGRLGNTQYF. DNA of the CDR3: TGTGCCAGCAGCCAAGGCGAAGCGGGAGGCAGACTAGGGAATACGCAGTATTTT.

The genes are TRBV5-1 and TRBJ2-5; the match to TRBD1 covers 7 bases. J gave up 4 bases and V 3 bases, and 9 bases lay outside the gene matches. This CDR3 region has 15 residues. CDR1 is SGHRS, CDR2 YFSETQ, per germline. CDR3 coding DNA: TGCGCCAGCAGCTCCGGGACAGTGGTAGGAGAGACCCAGTACTTC. Protein sequence: CASSSGTVVGETQYF.

In nucleotides, the CDR3 is TGTGCCTGGAGTCCTGTCAGGGGAGAGACCCAGTACTTC. Residues: CAWSPVRGETQYF. This rearrangement joins TRBV30 to TRBJ2-5; D is possibly TRBD1 (6 bases). The CDR3 totals 13 residues. V lost 2 bases and J lost 4, with 11 bases in between. Germline loops: CDR1 GTSNPN, CDR2 SVGIG (reference sequence).

This clonotype was seen only a few times. This rearrangement joins TRBV3-1 to TRBJ2-7; tentatively, D is TRBD1 (5 bases). The ends were cut back, 0 bases at V and 10 bases at J, with 7 bases in the middle. CDR3 length: 11 residues. CDR1 LGHDT and CDR2 YNNKEL come from the germline V gene (reference sequence). DNA for the CDR3: TGTGCCAGCAGCCAAGAACAGGATCAGTACTTC. Translated: CASSQEQDQYF.

This clonotype was seen a few times. The chain joins TRBV6-2 or TRBV6-3 to TRBJ2-2; D gene ambiguous. This CDR3 contains 16 residues. Germline V gene lookup returns CDR1 MNHEY and CDR2 SVGEGT. Trimming pared 0 bases from V and 0 bases from J, leaving 8 bases between. As DNA, the CDR3 is TGTGCCAGCAGTTACTCGTCTAACTCGAACACCGGGGAGCTGTTTTTT. Residues: CASSYSSNSNTGELFF.

In its sample, this clonotype was seen many times. J is TRBJ1-2 and V is TRBV11-3, with D possibly TRBD1 on 5 matching bases. Looked up from germline, CDR1 is SGHNT and CDR2 is YENEEA. The CDR3 length is 13 residues. The V end lost 5 bases, the J end lost 6 bases, and 13 bases lay between the germline ends. CDR3 amino acids: CASSIQGFHGYTF. CDR3 in DNA: TGTGCCAGCAGCATTCAGGGTTTCCATGGCTACACCTTC.

The V and J genes are TRBV4-1 and TRBJ2-3; the D gene could be TRBD1 or TRBD2 (5 bases each). The V and J ends lost 4 bases and 6 bases respectively, with 20 bases between them. The CDR3 is 16 amino acids. From germline, CDR1 is MGHRA and CDR2 YSYEKL. The CDR3 protein is CASSPILGPRIDTQYF. As DNA, the CDR3 is TGCGCCAGCAGCCCAATTTTGGGACCCAGGATCGATACGCAGTATTTT.

This clonotype was counted ten times or more. This chain connects TRBV6-2 or TRBV6-3 to TRBJ2-5; TRBD1 might be the D (6 bases). The length of the CDR3 is 15 residues. V lost 1 base, J lost 2 bases, and 11 bases lay in between. The germline V gene has CDR1 MNHEY and CDR2 SVGEGT. This CDR3 is CASSYYWDNQETQYF. The CDR3 region has the DNA TGTGCCAGCAGTTACTACTGGGACAATCAAGAGACCCAGTACTTC.

This clonotype was found many times. V is TRBV25-1 and J is TRBJ1-6; 10 positions match TRBD1. Germline assignment: CDR1 MGHDK and CDR2 SYGVNS. The J segment lost 4 bases and the V segment lost 6 bases, leaving 3 bases of the junction unmatched. The CDR3 totals 15 residues. CDR3 nucleotide sequence: TGTGCCAGCAGACCGGGACAGGGGTATAATTCACCCCTCCACTTT. Protein: CASRPGQGYNSPLHF.

This clonotype was detected many times. V and J are TRBV12-3 or TRBV12-4 and TRBJ2-5; the match to TRBD2 covers 15 bases. This CDR3 has 17 amino acids. With V trimmed by 7 bases and J by 2 bases, 8 bases remained unmatched. Here the CDR3 DNA reads TGTGCCAGCACCGCGGGACTAGCGGGAGGTGGGCAAGAGACCCAGTACTTC. It encodes CASTAGLAGGGQETQYF.

About this clonotype itself: It is unclear where the CDR3 begins or ends on the DNA, so no DNA is shown, and the CDR3 is as TCRdb lists it. The gene calls are TRBV4-2 and TRBJ2-2; the table's D call of TRBD1 was not tested on the DNA. Germline loops: CDR1 LGHNA, CDR2 YNFKEQ. The CDR3 sequence runs 15 residues, both termini included. CDR3 protein: CASSQAGGEPGSCFF.

This chain connects TRBV5-1 to TRBJ2-2; TRBD2 matches at 11 bases. V dropped 3 bases and J dropped 5; count of bases not matched to a gene: 3. The V gene's germline CDR1 is SGHRS and CDR2 YFSETQ. This CDR3 spans 15 amino acids. Here the CDR3 DNA reads TGCGCCAGCAGCTCCGTAGCGGGAGGGACCGGGGAGCTGTTTTTT. Translation gives CASSSVAGGTGELFF. Looking up the rest from reference TRBV5-1 and TRBJ2-2 gives the full variable domain: KAGVTQTPRYLIKTRGQQVTLSCSPISGHRSVSWYQQTPGQGLQFLFEYFSETQRNKGNFPGRFSGRQFSNSRSEMNVSTLELGDSALYLCASSSVAGGTGELFFGEGSRLTVL.

The rearrangement links TRBV2 to TRBJ2-2; 7 bases map to TRBD1. The CDR3 runs 14 residues. The junction had 3 bases not matched to a gene; V was cut back by 8 bases and J by 0 bases. Germline assignment: CDR1 SNHLY and CDR2 FYNNEI. The CDR3 nucleotides read TGTGCCAGCCTGGGACAGCCGAACACCGGGGAGCTGTTTTTT. Translation gives CASLGQPNTGELFF.

The sample holds many counts of this clonotype. The gene calls are TRBV6-1 and TRBJ1-1, with D perhaps TRBD1 (5 bases). CDR3 length equals 17 residues. Germline CDR1 MNHNS, CDR2 SASEGT. Trimming shortened V by 7 bases and J by 10 bases, and 31 bases separated the two germline ends. In DNA form, the CDR3 reads TGTGCCAGCAAGGAGGGATTCAGGACACAGAATCAACGGGGAGCTTTCTTT. As protein: CASKEGFRTQNQRGAFF.

The sample holds many counts of this clonotype. The genes are TRBV7-9 and TRBJ2-7; D could derive from TRBD1 or TRBD2 (5 bases each). Trimming shortened V by 5 bases and J by 1 base, and 15 bases separated the two germline ends. CDR3 size: 15 residues. CDR1 and CDR2 (germline): SEHNR, FQNEAQ (reference sequence). The CDR3 region has the DNA TGTGCCAGCAGCCGTCTGGGGGATAGGTCCTACGAGCAGTACTTC. Translating it yields CASSRLGDRSYEQYF.

Comments on this clonotype: Just one base apart from a much larger clone, this may be a read error. The DNA for the CDR3 is TGTGTCAGCAGTTACTCGAACAGGGTAAATCAGCCCCAGCATTTT. Encoded protein: CVSSYSNRVNQPQHF. The chain links TRBV6-2 or TRBV6-3 to TRBJ1-5; possibly TRBD1 for D (6 bases). The germline gives CDR1 MNHEY, CDR2 SVGEGT. The CDR3 spans 15 residues.

This clonotype was picked up many times. The V call is TRBV11-2, the J call TRBJ2-7, with 7 bases identical to TRBD1. J was trimmed by 5 bases and V by 0 bases; bases with no gene match: 7. Germline V gives CDR1 SGHAT, CDR2 FQNNGV. The CDR3 contains 15 residues. The CDR3, as DNA: TGTGCCAGCAGCTTAGACCCCAACAGGGGCGACGAGCAGTACTTC. It yields the protein CASSLDPNRGDEQYF.